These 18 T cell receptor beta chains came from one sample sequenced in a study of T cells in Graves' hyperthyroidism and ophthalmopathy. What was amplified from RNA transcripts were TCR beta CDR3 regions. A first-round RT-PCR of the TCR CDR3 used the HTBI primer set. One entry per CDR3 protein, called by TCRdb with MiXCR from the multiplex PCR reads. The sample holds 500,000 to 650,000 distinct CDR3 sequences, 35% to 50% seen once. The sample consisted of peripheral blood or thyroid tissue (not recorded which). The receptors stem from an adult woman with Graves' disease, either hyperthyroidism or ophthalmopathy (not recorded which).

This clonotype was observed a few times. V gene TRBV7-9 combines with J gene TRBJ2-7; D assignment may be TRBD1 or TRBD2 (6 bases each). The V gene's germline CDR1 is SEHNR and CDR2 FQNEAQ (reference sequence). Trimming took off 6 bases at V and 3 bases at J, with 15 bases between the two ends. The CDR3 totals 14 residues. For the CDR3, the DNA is TGTGCCAGCAGTTTATGGGGGCGGGGCTACGAGCAGTACTTC. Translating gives CASSLWGRGYEQYF.

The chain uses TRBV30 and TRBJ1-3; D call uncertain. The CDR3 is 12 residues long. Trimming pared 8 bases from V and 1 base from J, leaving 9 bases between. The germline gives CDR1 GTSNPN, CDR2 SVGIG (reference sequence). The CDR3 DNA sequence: TGTGCCAGCCAAACGTCTGGAAACACCATATATTTT. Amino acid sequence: CASQTSGNTIYF.

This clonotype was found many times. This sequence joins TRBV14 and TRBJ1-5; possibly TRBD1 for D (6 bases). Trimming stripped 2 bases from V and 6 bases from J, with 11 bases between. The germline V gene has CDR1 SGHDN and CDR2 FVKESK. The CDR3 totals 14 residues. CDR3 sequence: CASSQTGFTQPQHF. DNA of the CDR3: TGTGCCAGCAGCCAAACAGGGTTTACTCAGCCCCAGCATTTT.

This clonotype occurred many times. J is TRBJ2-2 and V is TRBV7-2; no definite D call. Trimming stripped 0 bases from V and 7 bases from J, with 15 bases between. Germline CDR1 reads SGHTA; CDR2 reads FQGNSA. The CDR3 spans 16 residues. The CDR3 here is CASSLALTPSYGELFF. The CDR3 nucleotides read TGTGCCAGCAGCTTAGCGCTCACCCCATCGTACGGGGAGCTGTTTTTT.

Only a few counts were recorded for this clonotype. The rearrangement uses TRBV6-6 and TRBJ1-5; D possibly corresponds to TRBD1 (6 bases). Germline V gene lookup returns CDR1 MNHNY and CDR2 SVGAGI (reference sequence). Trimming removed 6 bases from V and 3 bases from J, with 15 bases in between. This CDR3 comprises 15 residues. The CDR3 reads CASSRAGGHNQPQHF. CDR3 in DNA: TGTGCCAGCAGCCGGGCTGGGGGCCACAATCAGCCCCAGCATTTT.

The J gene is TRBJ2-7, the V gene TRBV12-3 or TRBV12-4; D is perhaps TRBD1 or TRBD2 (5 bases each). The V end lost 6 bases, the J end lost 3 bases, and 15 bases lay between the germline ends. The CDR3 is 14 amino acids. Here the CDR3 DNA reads TGTGCCAGCAGCAAGACACCGAGGGGCTACGAGCAGTACTTC. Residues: CASSKTPRGYEQYF.

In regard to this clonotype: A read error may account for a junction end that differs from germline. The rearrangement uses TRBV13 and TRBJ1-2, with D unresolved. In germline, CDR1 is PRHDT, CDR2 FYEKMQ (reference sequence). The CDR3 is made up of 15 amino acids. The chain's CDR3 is CASSLASSQYYGYTF. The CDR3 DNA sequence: TGTGCCAGCAGCTTAGCCAGTTCTCAATACTATGGCTACACCTTT.

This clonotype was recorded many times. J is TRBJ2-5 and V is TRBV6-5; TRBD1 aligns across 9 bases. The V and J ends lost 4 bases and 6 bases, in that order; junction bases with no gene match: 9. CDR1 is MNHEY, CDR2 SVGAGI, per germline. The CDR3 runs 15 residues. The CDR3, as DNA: TGTGCCAGCAGTTCCCCAAGAGACAGGGGGAAGACCCAGTACTTC. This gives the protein CASSSPRDRGKTQYF.

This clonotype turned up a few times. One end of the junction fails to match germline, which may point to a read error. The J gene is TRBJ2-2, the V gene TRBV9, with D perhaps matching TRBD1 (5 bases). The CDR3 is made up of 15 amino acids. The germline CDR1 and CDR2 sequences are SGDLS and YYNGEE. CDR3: CASSVGGNGHGELFF. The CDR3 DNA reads TGCGCCAGCAGTGTTGGTGGGAACGGACACGGGGAGCTGTTTTTT.

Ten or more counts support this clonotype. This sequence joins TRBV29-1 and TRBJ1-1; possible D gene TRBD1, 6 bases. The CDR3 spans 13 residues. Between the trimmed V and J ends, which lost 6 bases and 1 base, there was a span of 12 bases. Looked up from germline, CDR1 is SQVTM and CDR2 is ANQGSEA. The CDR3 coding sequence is TGCAGCGTGCCCGGGACATCGAACACTGAAGCTTTCTTT. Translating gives CSVPGTSNTEAFF.

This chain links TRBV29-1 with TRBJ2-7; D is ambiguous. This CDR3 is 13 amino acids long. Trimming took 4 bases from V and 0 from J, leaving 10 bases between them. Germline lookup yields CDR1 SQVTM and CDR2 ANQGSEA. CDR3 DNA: TGCAGCGTTGGGTTGGTCAACTCCTACGAGCAGTACTTC. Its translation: CSVGLVNSYEQYF.

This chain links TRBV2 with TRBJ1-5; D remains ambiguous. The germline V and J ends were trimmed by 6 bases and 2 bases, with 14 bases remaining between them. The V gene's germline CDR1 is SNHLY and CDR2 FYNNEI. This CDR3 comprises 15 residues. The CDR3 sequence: CASREGWQGNQPQHF. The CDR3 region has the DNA TGTGCCAGCAGGGAGGGTTGGCAAGGCAATCAGCCCCAGCATTTT.

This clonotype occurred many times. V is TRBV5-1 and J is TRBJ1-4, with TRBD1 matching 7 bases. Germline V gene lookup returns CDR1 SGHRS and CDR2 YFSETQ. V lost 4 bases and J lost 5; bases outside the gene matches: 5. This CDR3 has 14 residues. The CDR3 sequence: CASSGGQANEKLFF. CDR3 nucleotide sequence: TGCGCCAGCAGCGGAGGACAGGCAAATGAAAAACTGTTTTTT.

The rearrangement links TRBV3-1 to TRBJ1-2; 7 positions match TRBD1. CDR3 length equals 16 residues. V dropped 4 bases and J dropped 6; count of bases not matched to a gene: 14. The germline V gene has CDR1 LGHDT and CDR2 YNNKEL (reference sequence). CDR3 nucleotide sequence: TGTGCCAGCAGCCGCCTCCGGGACAGCCCTCGGAATGGCTACACCTTC. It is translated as CASSRLRDSPRNGYTF.

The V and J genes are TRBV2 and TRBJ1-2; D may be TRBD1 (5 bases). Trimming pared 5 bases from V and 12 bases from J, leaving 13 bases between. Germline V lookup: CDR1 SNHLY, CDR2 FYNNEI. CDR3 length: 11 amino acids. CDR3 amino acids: CASSRTSANTF. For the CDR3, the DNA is TGTGCCAGCAGTAGGACAAGCGCGAACACCTTC.

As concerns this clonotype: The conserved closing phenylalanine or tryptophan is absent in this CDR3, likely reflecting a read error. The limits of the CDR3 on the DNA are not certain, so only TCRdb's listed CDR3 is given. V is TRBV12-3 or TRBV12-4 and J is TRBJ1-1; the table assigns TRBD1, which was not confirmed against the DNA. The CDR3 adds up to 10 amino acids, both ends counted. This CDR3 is CASSFDRGVY.

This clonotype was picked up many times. The CDR3 protein is CASREDGVSNQPQHF. DNA of the CDR3: TGTGCCAGCAGGGAGGACGGGGTGAGCAATCAGCCCCAGCATTTT. V is TRBV6-1 and J is TRBJ1-5; D is unresolved. Looked up from germline, CDR1 is MNHNS and CDR2 is SASEGT. Trimming left V 6 bases short and J 1 base short, with 13 bases between. The CDR3 extends over 15 amino acids.

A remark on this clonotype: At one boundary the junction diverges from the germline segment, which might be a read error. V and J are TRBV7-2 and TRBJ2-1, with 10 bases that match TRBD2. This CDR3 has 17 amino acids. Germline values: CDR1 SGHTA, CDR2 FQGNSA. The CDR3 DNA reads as TGTGCCAGCAGCTTAGCGGCTAGCGGGGGCTCCTTCAATGAGCAGTTCTTC. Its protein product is CASSLAASGGSFNEQFF.